These 16 T cell receptor beta chains were all obtained from the same sample, sequenced in a study of T-cell memory formation after mild COVID-19. TCRdb processed the 5' RACE reads anew with MiXCR; each CDR3 protein has one entry. Altogether some 65,000 distinct CDR3 sequences are present, 16% being singletons, with the ten largest covering around 29%. Material: PBMCs or a T cell subset sorted from them (not recorded which). The receptors shown here come from an adult woman who had mild COVID-19 (a few samples of this study predate the infection). Cell type and time point are not known.

Note on this clonotype: A much larger clone lies one base from this, so it may be a read error. V is TRBV24-1 and J is TRBJ2-1; the match to TRBD1 covers 10 bases. Germline CDR1 is KGHDR and CDR2 is SFDVKD. This CDR3 comprises 16 residues. The CDR3 loop reads CANSDRDRGSYNEQFF. CDR3 in DNA: TGTGCCAACAGTGACAGGGACAGGGGCTCCTACAATGAGCAGTTCTTC.

The rearrangement links TRBV4-1 to TRBJ2-7, with D possibly being TRBD1 (6 bases). V was trimmed by 4 bases and J by 4 bases, leaving 17 bases between them. CDR1 and CDR2 (germline): MGHRA, YSYEKL. The CDR3 is 15 amino acids. CDR3 amino acids: CASSPGDRKLYEQYF. Here the CDR3 DNA reads TGCGCCAGCAGCCCCGGCGACAGGAAATTATACGAGCAGTACTTC.

This clonotype was counted between two and nine times. The rearrangement links TRBV4-2 to TRBJ1-2, with 8 positions matching TRBD1. CDR1 and CDR2 (germline): LGHNA, YNFKEQ. Trimming took 2 bases from V and 4 from J; bases not matched to a gene: 6. This CDR3 comprises 15 residues. The CDR3: CASSQIGDRGYGYTF. The CDR3 DNA sequence: TGTGCCAGCAGCCAAATTGGCGACAGGGGCTATGGCTACACCTTC.

In this sample, this clonotype turned up a few times. The chain is built from TRBV6-5 and TRBJ1-4, with TRBD1 identical over 9 bases. The CDR3 consists of 15 residues. Germline V CDR1 and CDR2: MNHEY, SVGAGI. V lost 6 bases, J lost 8 bases, and 10 bases stayed unmatched. The CDR3 here is CASSDGDRAREKLFF. The CDR3 bases are TGTGCCAGCAGCGACGGGGACAGGGCTCGGGAAAAACTGTTTTTT.

V is TRBV27 and J is TRBJ1-1, with 11 bases fitting TRBD1. Germline loops: CDR1 MNHEY, CDR2 SMNVEV (reference sequence). V gave up 3 bases and J gave up 4 bases; unmatched junction bases: 4. The CDR3 has 15 amino acids. The CDR3 sequence: CASSFSGQGATEAFF. The CDR3 nucleotides are TGTGCCAGCAGTTTTTCCGGACAGGGGGCCACTGAAGCTTTCTTT.

The chain joins TRBV27 to TRBJ2-1; D is perhaps TRBD1 (6 bases). V was cut by 2 bases and J by 3 bases, with 11 bases left in between. CDR3 length equals 15 residues. Germline V gene lookup returns CDR1 MNHEY and CDR2 SMNVEV (reference sequence). The CDR3 protein is CASSLTGNDYNEQFF. The CDR3 DNA sequence: TGTGCCAGCAGTTTAACAGGGAACGACTACAATGAGCAGTTCTTC.

This clonotype was picked up one time. This chain connects TRBV2 to TRBJ2-1, with a weak D call TRBD1 (6 bases). In germline, CDR1 is SNHLY, CDR2 FYNNEI. The CDR3 spans 12 residues. Trimming removed 9 bases from V and 4 bases from J, with 10 bases in between. The CDR3 spells CARRTVYNEQFF. In nucleotides, the CDR3 is TGTGCCAGAAGGACAGTATACAATGAGCAGTTCTTC.

The chain uses TRBV19 and TRBJ2-2; D is perhaps TRBD2 (6 bases). The germline V gene encodes CDR1 LNHDA and CDR2 SQIVND (reference sequence). V lost 1 base and J lost 1, with 7 bases in between. The CDR3 covers 15 residues. The CDR3 loop is CASSIGAGNTGELFF. The CDR3 DNA reads as TGTGCCAGTAGTATAGGAGCGGGGAACACCGGGGAGCTGTTTTTT.

The rearrangement joins TRBV7-2 to TRBJ2-3; D is possibly TRBD2 (6 bases). This CDR3 has 16 amino acids. Per germline, CDR1 SGHTA and CDR2 FQGNSA. V was cut by 3 bases and J by 5 bases, with 18 bases left in between. The CDR3 DNA reads TGTGCCAGCAGCTTCCTTAAGGAGGGCCACGAAGATACGCAGTATTTT. Its protein is CASSFLKEGHEDTQYF.

This clonotype was seen only a few times. CDR3 residues: CASSGRTSYNEQFF. The CDR3 DNA is TGTGCCAGCAGTGGACGGACGTCCTACAATGAGCAGTTCTTC. V gene TRBV9 combines with J gene TRBJ2-1; D call uncertain. Looked up from germline, CDR1 is SGDLS and CDR2 is YYNGEE. V dropped 5 bases and J dropped 1 base, with 10 bases sitting between them. This CDR3 spans 14 amino acids.

This clonotype was detected a few times. This chain uses TRBV7-9 with TRBJ2-1; D ambiguous. V lost 5 bases to trimming and J lost 8 bases, with 4 bases between them. This CDR3 has 10 amino acids. Germline V gives CDR1 SEHNR, CDR2 FQNEAQ (reference sequence). CDR3 DNA: TGTGCCAGCAGCCTCCATGAGCAGTTCTTC. It codes for CASSLHEQFF.

V and J are TRBV9 and TRBJ1-1, with a possible D match to TRBD1 (6 bases). The length of the CDR3 is 14 residues. CDR1 SGDLS and CDR2 YYNGEE come from the germline V gene. Trimming shortened V by 2 bases and J by 6 bases, and 14 bases separated the two germline ends. CDR3 sequence reads: CASSVLGGVSEAFF. For the CDR3, the DNA is TGTGCCAGCAGCGTTCTCGGGGGCGTCTCTGAAGCTTTCTTT.

Only a few counts were recorded for this clonotype. The chain recombines TRBV10-3 with TRBJ2-4, with TRBD2 matching over 11 bases. The CDR3 runs 17 residues. Losses at the gene ends were 11 bases for V and 0 bases for J; bases not matched to a gene: 12. The germline gives CDR1 ENHRY, CDR2 SYGVKD. The CDR3 nucleotides are TGTGCCGTTCCGGGACTAGCGGTCCAACTAGCCAAAAACATTCAGTACTTC. It specifies CAVPGLAVQLAKNIQYF.

This clonotype was counted a few times. V usage is TRBV7-9 and J usage is TRBJ2-3; D is possibly TRBD1 (6 bases). With 8 bases removed from V and 0 bases from J, the gap between germline ends came to 9 bases. Germline-derived CDR1 and CDR2 are SEHNR and FQNEAQ (reference sequence). There are 13 residues in the CDR3. The CDR3: CASQTGSTDTQYF. CDR3 bases: TGTGCCAGCCAGACAGGAAGCACAGATACGCAGTATTTT.

The chain uses TRBV3-1 and TRBJ1-5; D is unclear. CDR1 LGHDT and CDR2 YNNKEL come from the germline V gene (reference sequence). V was cut by 0 bases and J by 4 bases, with 4 bases left in between. There are 13 residues in the CDR3. As DNA, the CDR3 is TGTGCCAGCAGCCAAGATCTGAATCAGCCCCAGCATTTT. It specifies CASSQDLNQPQHF.

This clonotype showed up just a few times. The chain carries TRBV4-2 and TRBJ1-2; 9 bases map to TRBD1. V lost 0 bases to trimming and J lost 1 base; unmatched junction nucleotides: 6. Germline CDR1 is LGHNA and CDR2 is YNFKEQ. The CDR3 is 17 residues long. The CDR3 loop is CASSQEQGALFNYGYTF. In DNA form, the CDR3 reads TGTGCCAGCAGCCAAGAACAGGGGGCCCTCTTTAACTATGGCTACACCTTC.